This T cell receptor (beta chain) was observed in a study of CD8 T cells in ankylosing spondylitis. Broader study findings: The disease-linked clones had a CD8+ phenotype and low blood frequencies. The study looked at matched synovial fluid samples from ankylosing spondylitis patients. Disease-linked clones were reported to be significantly enriched there. Both synovial fluid and blood in reactive arthritis had previously been reported to carry some motif variants. What appeared characteristic of ankylosing spondylitis blood was a TCR beta motif of about eight highly homologous variants.

MiXCR, applied by TCRdb to the 5' RACE reads, yields one record per CDR3 protein. The sample has about 840,000 distinct CDR3 sequences; approximately 10% are singletons. The V segment lost 2 bases and the J segment 2 bases; nucleotides outside the gene matches: 2. CDR3 length equals 14 residues. The V gene's germline CDR1 is SGHVS and CDR2 FNYEAQ. As concerns this clonotype: Its antigen remains unknown. A much bigger clone sits one base away, suggesting this may be a read error.

This chain connects TRBV7-6 to TRBJ2-5; 7 bases fit TRBD1. This TCR was recovered from a male donor with ankylosing spondylitis. The material sequenced was blood, either unsorted or a sorted T cell fraction (not recorded which). The CDR3 reads CASSLFRGQETQYF. CDR3 DNA: TGTGCCAGCAGCTTATTCAGGGGGCAAGAGACCCAGTACTTC.